This entry describes one T cell receptor (beta chain). Its specificity is not known. The data derive from a study of cytomegalovirus exposure and HLA in healthy donors. PCR involved 60 Vbeta and 13 Jbeta primers. Assay used: immunoSEQ multiplex PCR; TCRdb lists only in-frame clones, some missing. The table has 150,000 to 200,000 clones, 55% to 75% seen once. The J segment lost 3 bases and the V segment lost 4 bases, leaving 1 base of the junction unmatched. Germline values: CDR1 MNHEY, CDR2 SVGAGI. The CDR3 spans 13 residues. Findings and caveats of the study: In an earlier analysis, productive rearrangement rates for most beta V segments clustered near 87% or 30%.

This clonotype was sampled from a human donor in good health. The chain carries TRBV6-5 and TRBJ2-7; 9 nucleotides match TRBD1. The sequencing input was PBMCs. The CDR3 is CASSWGQGYEQYF. Written as DNA, the CDR3 is TGTGCCAGCAGTTGGGGACAGGGCTACGAGCAGTACTTC.